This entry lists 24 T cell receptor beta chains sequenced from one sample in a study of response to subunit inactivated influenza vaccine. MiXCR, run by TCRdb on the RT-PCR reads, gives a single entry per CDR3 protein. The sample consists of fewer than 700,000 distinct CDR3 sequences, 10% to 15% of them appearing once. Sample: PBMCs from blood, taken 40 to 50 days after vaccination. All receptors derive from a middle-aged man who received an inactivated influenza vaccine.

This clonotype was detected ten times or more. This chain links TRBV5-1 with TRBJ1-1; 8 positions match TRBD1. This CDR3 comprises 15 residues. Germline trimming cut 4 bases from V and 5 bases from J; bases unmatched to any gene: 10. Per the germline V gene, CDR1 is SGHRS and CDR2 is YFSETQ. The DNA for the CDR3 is TGCGCCAGCAGCGTCCCCAGGGGGCTGGGAACTGAAGCTTTCTTT. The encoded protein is CASSVPRGLGTEAFF.

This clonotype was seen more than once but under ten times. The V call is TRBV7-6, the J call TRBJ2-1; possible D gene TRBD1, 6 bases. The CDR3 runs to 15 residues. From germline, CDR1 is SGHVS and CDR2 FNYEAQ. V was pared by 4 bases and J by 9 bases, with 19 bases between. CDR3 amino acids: CASSSDLQGWSEQFF. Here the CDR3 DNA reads TGTGCCAGCAGCTCAGACCTACAGGGATGGAGTGAGCAGTTCTTC.

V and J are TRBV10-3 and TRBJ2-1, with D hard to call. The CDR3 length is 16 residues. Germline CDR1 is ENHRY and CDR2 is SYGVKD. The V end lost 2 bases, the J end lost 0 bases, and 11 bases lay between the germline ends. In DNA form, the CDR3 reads TGTGCCATCAGTGAGAGGGCTACGAGCTCCTACAATGAGCAGTTCTTC. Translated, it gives CAISERATSSYNEQFF.

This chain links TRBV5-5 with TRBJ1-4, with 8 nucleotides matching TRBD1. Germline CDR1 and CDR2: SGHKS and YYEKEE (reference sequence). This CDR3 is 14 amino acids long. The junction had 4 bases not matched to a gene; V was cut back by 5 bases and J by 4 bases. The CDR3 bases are TGTGCCAGCAGACCGACAGGGGTTAATGAAAAACTGTTTTTT. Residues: CASRPTGVNEKLFF.

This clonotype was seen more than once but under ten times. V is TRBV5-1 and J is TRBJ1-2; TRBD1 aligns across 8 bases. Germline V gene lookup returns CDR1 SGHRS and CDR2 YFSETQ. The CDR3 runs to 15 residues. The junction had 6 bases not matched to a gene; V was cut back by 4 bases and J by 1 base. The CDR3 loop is CASSPQGAVNYGYTF. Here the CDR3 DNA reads TGCGCCAGCAGCCCTCAGGGGGCCGTTAACTATGGCTACACCTTC.

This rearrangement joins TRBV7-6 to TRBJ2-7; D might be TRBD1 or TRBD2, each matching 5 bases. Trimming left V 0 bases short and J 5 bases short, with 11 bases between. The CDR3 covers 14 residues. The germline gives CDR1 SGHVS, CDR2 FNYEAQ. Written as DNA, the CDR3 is TGTGCCAGCAGCTTAGCGCAGGGAGCCCACGAGCAGTACTTC. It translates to CASSLAQGAHEQYF.

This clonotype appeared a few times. CDR3 coding DNA: TGTGCCAGCAGACCAACCAGGGGACCAACTAATGAAAAACTGTTTTTT. Translating gives CASRPTRGPTNEKLFF. The rearrangement uses TRBV11-2 and TRBJ1-4; possibly TRBD1 for D (6 bases). The CDR3 consists of 16 residues. V was clipped by 6 bases and J by 0 bases, with 14 bases between them. Per germline, CDR1 SGHAT and CDR2 FQNNGV.

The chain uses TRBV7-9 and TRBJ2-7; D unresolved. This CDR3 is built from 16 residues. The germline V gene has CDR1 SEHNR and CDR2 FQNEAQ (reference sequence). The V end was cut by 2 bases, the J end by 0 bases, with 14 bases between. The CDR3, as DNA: TGTGCCAGCAGCTTAATTCAGAGGCAGAGCTCCTACGAGCAGTACTTC. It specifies CASSLIQRQSSYEQYF.

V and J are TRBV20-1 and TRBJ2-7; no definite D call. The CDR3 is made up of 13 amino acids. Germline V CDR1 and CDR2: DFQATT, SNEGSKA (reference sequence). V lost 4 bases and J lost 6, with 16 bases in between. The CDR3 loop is CSAKPSSAREQYF. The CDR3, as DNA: TGCAGTGCTAAACCCAGCAGCGCACGCGAGCAGTACTTC.

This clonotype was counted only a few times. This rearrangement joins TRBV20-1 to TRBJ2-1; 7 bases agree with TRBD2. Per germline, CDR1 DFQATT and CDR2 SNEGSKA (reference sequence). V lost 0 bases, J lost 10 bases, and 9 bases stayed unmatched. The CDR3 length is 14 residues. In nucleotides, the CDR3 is TGCAGTGCTAGAGAGCCTAGCGGCGCGGGGGAGCAGTTCTTC. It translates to CSAREPSGAGEQFF.

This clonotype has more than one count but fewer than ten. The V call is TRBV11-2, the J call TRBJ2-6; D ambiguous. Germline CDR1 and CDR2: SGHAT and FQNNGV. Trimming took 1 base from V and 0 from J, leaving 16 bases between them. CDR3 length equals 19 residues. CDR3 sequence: CASSLVRSLRVSGANVLTF. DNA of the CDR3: TGTGCCAGCAGCTTAGTACGAAGCCTCCGCGTCTCTGGGGCCAACGTCCTGACTTTC.

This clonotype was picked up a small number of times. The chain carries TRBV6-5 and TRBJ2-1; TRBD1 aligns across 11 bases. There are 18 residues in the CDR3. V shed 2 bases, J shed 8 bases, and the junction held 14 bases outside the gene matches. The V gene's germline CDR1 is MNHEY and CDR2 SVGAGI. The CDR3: CASSYTGTGGLEGDEQFF. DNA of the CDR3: TGTGCCAGCAGTTACACCGGGACAGGGGGTCTGGAAGGGGATGAGCAGTTCTTC.

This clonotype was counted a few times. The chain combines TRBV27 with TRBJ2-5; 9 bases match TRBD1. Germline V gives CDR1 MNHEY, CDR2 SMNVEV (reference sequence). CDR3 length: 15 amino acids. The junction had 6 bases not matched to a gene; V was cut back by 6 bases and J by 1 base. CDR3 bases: TGTGCCAGCAGACGACAGGGGGTGTTCCAAGAGACCCAGTACTTC. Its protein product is CASRRQGVFQETQYF.

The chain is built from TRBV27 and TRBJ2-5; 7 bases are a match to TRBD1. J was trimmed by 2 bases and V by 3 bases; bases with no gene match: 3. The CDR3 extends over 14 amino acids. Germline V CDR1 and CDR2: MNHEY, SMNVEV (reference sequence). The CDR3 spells CASSFTGAQETQYF. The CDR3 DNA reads TGTGCCAGCAGTTTTACAGGGGCTCAAGAGACCCAGTACTTC.

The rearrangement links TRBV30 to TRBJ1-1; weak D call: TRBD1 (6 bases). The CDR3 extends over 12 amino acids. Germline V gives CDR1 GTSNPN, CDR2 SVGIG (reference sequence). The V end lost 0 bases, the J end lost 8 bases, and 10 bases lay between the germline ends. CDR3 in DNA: TGTGCCTGGAGTGTAATCGGGACAGAAGCTTTCTTT. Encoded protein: CAWSVIGTEAFF.

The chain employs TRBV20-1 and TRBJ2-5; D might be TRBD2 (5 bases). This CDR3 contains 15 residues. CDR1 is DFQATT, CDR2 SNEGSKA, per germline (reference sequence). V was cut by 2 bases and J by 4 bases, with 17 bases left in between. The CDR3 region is CSARSRRESGETQYF. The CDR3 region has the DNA TGCAGTGCTAGATCCCGACGGGAATCGGGAGAGACCCAGTACTTC.

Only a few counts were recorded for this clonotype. The CDR3 DNA is TGTGCCAGCAGGGACAGGGGGCTTCGGGACACTGAAGCTTTCTTT. It codes for CASRDRGLRDTEAFF. This chain links TRBV2 with TRBJ1-1; TRBD1 matches at 11 bases. The V gene's germline CDR1 is SNHLY and CDR2 FYNNEI. This CDR3 has 15 residues. J gave up 3 bases and V 6 bases, and 6 bases lay outside the gene matches.

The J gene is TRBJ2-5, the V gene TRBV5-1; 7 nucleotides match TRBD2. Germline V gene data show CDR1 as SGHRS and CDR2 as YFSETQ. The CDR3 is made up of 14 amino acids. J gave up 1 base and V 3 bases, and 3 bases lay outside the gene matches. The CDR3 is CASSYGGGQETQYF. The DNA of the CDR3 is TGCGCCAGCAGCTACGGCGGGGGCCAAGAGACCCAGTACTTC.

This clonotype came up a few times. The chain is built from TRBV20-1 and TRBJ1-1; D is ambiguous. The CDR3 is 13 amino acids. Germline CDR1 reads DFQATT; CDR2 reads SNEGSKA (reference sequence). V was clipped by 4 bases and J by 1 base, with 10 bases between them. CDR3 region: CSATKIRNTEAFF. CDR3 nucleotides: TGCAGTGCTACCAAAATCAGGAACACTGAAGCTTTCTTT.

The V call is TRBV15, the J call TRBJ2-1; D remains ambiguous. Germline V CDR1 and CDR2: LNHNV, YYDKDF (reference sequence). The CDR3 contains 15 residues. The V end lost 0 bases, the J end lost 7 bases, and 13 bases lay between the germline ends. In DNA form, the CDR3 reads TGTGCCACCAGCAGAGATCTTGAGAATCTGAATGAGCAGTTCTTC. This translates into CATSRDLENLNEQFF.

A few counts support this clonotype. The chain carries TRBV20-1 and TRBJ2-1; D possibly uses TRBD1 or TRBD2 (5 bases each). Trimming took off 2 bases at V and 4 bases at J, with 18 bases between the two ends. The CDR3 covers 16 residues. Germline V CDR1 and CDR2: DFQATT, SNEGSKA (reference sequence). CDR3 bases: TGCAGTGCTAGATCGGATGTCCGGGACGGATACAATGAGCAGTTCTTC. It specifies CSARSDVRDGYNEQFF.

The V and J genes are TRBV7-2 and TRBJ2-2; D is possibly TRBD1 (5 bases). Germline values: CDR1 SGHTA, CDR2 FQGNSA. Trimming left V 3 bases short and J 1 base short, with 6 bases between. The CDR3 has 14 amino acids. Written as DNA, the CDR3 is TGTGCCAGCAGCTTCGACAGGAACACCGGGGAGCTGTTTTTT. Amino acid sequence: CASSFDRNTGELFF.

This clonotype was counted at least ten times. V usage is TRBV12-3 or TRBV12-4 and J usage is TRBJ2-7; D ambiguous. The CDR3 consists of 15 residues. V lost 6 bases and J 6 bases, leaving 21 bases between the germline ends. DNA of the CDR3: TGTGCCAGCAGCCTCAGACTTAGCAGCCCCACCGAGCAGTACTTC. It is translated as CASSLRLSSPTEQYF.

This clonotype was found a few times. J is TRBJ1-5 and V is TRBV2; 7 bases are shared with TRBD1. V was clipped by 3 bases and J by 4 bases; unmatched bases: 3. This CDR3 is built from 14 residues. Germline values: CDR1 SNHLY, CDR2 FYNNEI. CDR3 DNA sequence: TGTGCCAGCAGTGAGGTCAGGGGGAATCAGCCCCAGCATTTT. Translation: CASSEVRGNQPQHF.